This TCR beta chain was sequenced in a study of regulatory T cells in long-lasting Graves disease. This clonotype was seen repeatedly, ten times or more. Time point given: newly diagnosed GD, antithyroid drugs for less than 3 months. Isolated PBMC RNA provided the starting material for the TCR library. The CDR3 has 14 residues. The germline V gene has CDR1 SEHNR and CDR2 FQNEAQ (reference sequence). The germline V and J ends were trimmed by 3 bases and 1 base, with 9 bases remaining between them. Construction of TCR beta libraries relied on iRepertoire HTBI primers and on Arm-PCR targeting CDR3 regions. In the study's own analysis: Overall, samples carried approximately 60 TRBV and 14 TRBJ segments. One entry per CDR3 protein results from TCRdb running MiXCR on the multiplex PCR reads. The authors' filters were not applied to this entry. The repertoire holds more than 400,000 distinct CDR3 sequences, 15% to 20% seen once, with roughly 10% in the top ten.

These data were also filed under a second study, of T cells in Graves' hyperthyroidism and ophthalmopathy. This second report adds: These patients, aged 18 to 65, had recently diagnosed hyperthyroidism lasting under 2 months. HTBI primers were used for first-round RT-PCR of the TCR CDR3. The majority of expanded thyroid clonotypes above 0.001 also appeared in blood.

The chain is built from TRBV7-9 and TRBJ1-1; no clear D gene. This sequence was found in a woman aged 25 to 45 with Graves disease. This sample comprised peripheral blood mononuclear cells (PBMCs), obtained at new diagnosis, from a patient treated with antithyroid drugs. CDR3 bases: TGTGCCAGCAGCTTGAGGGCCCAGAACACTGAAGCTTTCTTT. As protein: CASSLRAQNTEAFF.